The 9 T cell receptor beta chains given below trace back to one sample, sequenced in a study of blood T cell repertoires in COVID-19. Clones were sequenced by immunoSEQ multiplex PCR, and TCRdb holds only the in-frame ones, with some missing. The sample has 45,000 to 65,000 clones; about nine tenths are singletons. The sample was peripheral blood. The receptor source for this set is a human donor with acute or convalescent COVID-19. The donor label of this sample is uncertain.

The chain is built from TRBV30 and TRBJ1-6; 9 positions agree with TRBD1. The V segment lost 5 bases and the J segment 7 bases; nucleotides outside the gene matches: 12. The CDR3 runs to 16 residues. Germline CDR1 is GTSNPN and CDR2 is SVGIG (reference sequence). CDR3 in amino acids: CAWGEIQGAWNSPLHF. The CDR3 coding sequence is TGTGCCTGGGGGGAAATACAGGGGGCCTGGAATTCACCCCTCCACTTT. The full variable domain, its missing parts supplied by reference TRBV30 and TRBJ1-6, is SQTIHQWPATLVQPVGSPLSLECTVEGTSNPNLYWYRQAAGRGLQLLFYSVGIGQISSEVPQNLSASRPQDRQFILSSKKLLLSDSGFYLCAWGEIQGAWNSPLHFGNGTRLTVT.

This clone occurred once. The chain recombines TRBV5-1 with TRBJ2-3, with a possible D match to TRBD1 (6 bases). CDR3 length: 14 residues. Germline V gene lookup returns CDR1 SGHRS and CDR2 YFSETQ. Trimming pared 2 bases from V and 6 bases from J, leaving 13 bases between. The CDR3 sequence: CASSFSTGPDTQYF. The DNA for the CDR3 is TGCGCCAGCAGCTTTTCCACAGGGCCCGATACGCAGTATTTT. Looking up the rest from reference TRBV5-1 and TRBJ2-3 gives the full variable domain: KAGVTQTPRYLIKTRGQQVTLSCSPISGHRSVSWYQQTPGQGLQFLFEYFSETQRNKGNFPGRFSGRQFSNSRSEMNVSTLELGDSALYLCASSFSTGPDTQYFGPGTRLTVL.

The chain recombines TRBV7-8 with TRBJ2-1; possible D gene TRBD2, 7 bases. The germline V gene encodes CDR1 SGHVS and CDR2 FQNEAQ. This CDR3 spans 15 amino acids. The ends were cut back, 5 bases at V and 6 bases at J, with 17 bases in the middle. The CDR3 DNA sequence: TGTGCCAGCAGCCGGGGGAGGGGGGTCGGCAATGAGCAGTTCTTC. Its translation is CASSRGRGVGNEQFF. Full variable domain (missing parts from reference TRBV7-8 and TRBJ2-1): GAGVSQSPRYKVAKRGQDVALRCDPISGHVSLFWYQQALGQGPEFLTYFQNEAQLDKSGLPSDRFFAERPEGSVSTLKIQRTQQEDSAVYLCASSRGRGVGNEQFFGPGTRLTVL.

This chain joins TRBV28 and TRBJ1-2, with D unresolved. The CDR3 extends over 13 amino acids. Germline V gene lookup returns CDR1 MDHEN and CDR2 SYDVKM. V lost 6 bases to trimming and J lost 0 bases, with 8 bases between them. The CDR3, as DNA: TGTGCCAGCAGGTCGTCTTCTAACTATGGCTACACCTTC. Amino acids: CASRSSSNYGYTF.

This clone was counted only a few times. The J gene is TRBJ1-5, the V gene TRBV7-6, with TRBD1 identical over 8 bases. The CDR3 contains 14 residues. V was pared by 5 bases and J by 5 bases, with 5 bases of the junction left unmatched. CDR1 is SGHVS and CDR2 is FNYEAQ in the germline V gene. The CDR3 DNA reads TGTGCCAGCAGCCAGGGGGCCGGGCATCAGCCCCAGCATTTT. Protein sequence: CASSQGAGHQPQHF. The full variable domain, with the rest looked up from reference TRBV7-6 and TRBJ1-5, is GAGVSQSPRYKVTKRGQDVALRCDPISGHVSLYWYRQALGQGPEFLTYFNYEAQQDKSGLPNDRFSAERPEGSISTLTIQRTEQRDSAMYRCASSQGAGHQPQHFGDGTRLSIL.

The CDR3 bases are TGTGCCAGCAGCTTAGGGACAAATTTGGGTCAGCCCCAGCATTTT. Translated, it gives CASSLGTNLGQPQHF. V and J are TRBV7-6 and TRBJ1-5, with D perhaps matching TRBD1 (5 bases). Trimming shortened V by 1 base and J by 6 bases, and 13 bases separated the two germline ends. This CDR3 spans 15 amino acids. CDR1 and CDR2 (germline): SGHVS, FNYEAQ.

V is TRBV5-1 and J is TRBJ2-3, with 13 bases fitting TRBD2. Germline assignment: CDR1 SGHRS and CDR2 YFSETQ. J lost 5 bases, V lost 4 bases, and 4 bases had no gene match. This CDR3 has 15 amino acids. The CDR3 region has the DNA TGCGCCAGCAGCCGGACTAGCGGGAGTGAAGATACGCAGTATTTT. Protein sequence: CASSRTSGSEDTQYF.

The chain is built from TRBV29-1 and TRBJ1-1, with D maybe TRBD1 (5 bases). The CDR3 spans 14 residues. Germline V lookup: CDR1 SQVTM, CDR2 ANQGSEA. The ends were cut back, 5 bases at V and 4 bases at J, with 17 bases in the middle. In DNA form, the CDR3 reads TGCAGCGTTAGTGCAGGGATCGGGGGCACTGAAGCTTTCTTT. It translates to CSVSAGIGGTEAFF.

There are a few counts of this clone. The CDR3: CASSQDRGEQFF. Here the CDR3 DNA reads TGTGCCAGCAGCCAAGACCGGGGTGAGCAGTTCTTC. V usage is TRBV3-1 (or the pseudogene TRBV3-2) and J usage is TRBJ2-1; D perhaps matches TRBD2 (5 bases). Trimming took off 0 bases at V and 9 bases at J, with 6 bases between the two ends. The CDR3 totals 12 residues. Germline V lookup: CDR1 LGHDT, CDR2 YNNKEL (reference sequence).